This note documents a single T cell receptor (beta chain) sequence. What it binds is not known. This sample stems from a study of Graves' ophthalmopathy and Graves' hyperthyroidism. General study findings and limits: A 13-signature model separated ophthalmopathy from stable hyperthyroidism, reaching approximately 88% sensitivity and approximately 81% specificity cross-validated.

The CDR3 is 13 amino acids. Germline V gene sequence: CDR1 DFQATT, CDR2 SNEGSKA (reference sequence). Participants with hyperthyroidism, aged 18 to 65, were newly diagnosed with under 2 months' duration. Amplification targeted the TCR beta CDR3 regions, with RNA transcripts as the source material. Investigators did first-round RT-PCR with HTBI primers, then second-round multiplex PCR. TCRdb re-called the multiplex PCR reads through MiXCR, storing one row per CDR3 protein. Here the sample spans 900,000 to 1,200,000 distinct CDR3 sequences, 35% to 45% being singletons. The sample comprised peripheral blood or thyroid tissue (not recorded which). The sequence was collected from an adult man with Graves' hyperthyroidism. The V and J genes are TRBV20-1 and TRBJ1-1; D is possibly TRBD1 (5 bases). CDR3 nucleotide sequence: TGCAGCGCAATAGAGGCCGGGGGACCTGAAGCTTTCTTT. It specifies CSAIEAGGPEAFF.